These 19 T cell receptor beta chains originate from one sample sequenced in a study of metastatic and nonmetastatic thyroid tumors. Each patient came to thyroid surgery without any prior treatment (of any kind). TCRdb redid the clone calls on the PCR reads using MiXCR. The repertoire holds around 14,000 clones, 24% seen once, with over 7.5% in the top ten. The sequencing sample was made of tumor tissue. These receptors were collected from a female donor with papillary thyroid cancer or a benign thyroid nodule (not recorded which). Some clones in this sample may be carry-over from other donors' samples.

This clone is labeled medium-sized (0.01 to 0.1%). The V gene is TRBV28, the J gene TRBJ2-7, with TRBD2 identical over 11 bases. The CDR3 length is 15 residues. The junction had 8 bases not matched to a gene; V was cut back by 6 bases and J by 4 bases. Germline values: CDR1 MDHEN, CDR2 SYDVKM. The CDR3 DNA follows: TGTGCCAGCAGCCCGGGACTAGCGGTTGCATACGAGCAGTACTTC. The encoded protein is CASSPGLAVAYEQYF.

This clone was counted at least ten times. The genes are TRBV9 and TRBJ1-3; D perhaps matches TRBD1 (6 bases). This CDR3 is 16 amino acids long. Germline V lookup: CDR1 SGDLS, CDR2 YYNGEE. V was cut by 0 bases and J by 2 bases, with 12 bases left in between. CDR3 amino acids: CASSVAPTGTGNTIYF. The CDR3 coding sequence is TGTGCCAGCAGCGTAGCCCCCACAGGGACTGGAAACACCATATATTTT.

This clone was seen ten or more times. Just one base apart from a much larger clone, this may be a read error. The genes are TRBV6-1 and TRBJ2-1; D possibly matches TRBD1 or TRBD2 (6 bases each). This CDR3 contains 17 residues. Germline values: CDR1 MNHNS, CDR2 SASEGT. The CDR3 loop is CVSSRLGGGSSYNEQFF. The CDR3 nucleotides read TGTGTCAGCAGCCGACTGGGGGGCGGTAGCTCCTACAATGAGCAGTTCTTC.

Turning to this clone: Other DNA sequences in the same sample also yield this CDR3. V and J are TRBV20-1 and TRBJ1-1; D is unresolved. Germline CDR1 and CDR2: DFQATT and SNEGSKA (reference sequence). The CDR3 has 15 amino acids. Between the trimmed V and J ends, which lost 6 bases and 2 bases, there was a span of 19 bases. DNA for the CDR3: TGCAGTGCCAACCCCTCTGACCCGGGTAACACTGAAGCTTTCTTT. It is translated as CSANPSDPGNTEAFF.

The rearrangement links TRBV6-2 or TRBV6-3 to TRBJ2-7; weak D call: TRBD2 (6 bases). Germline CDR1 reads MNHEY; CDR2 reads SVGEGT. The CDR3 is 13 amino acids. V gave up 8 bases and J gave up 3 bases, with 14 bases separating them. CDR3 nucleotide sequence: TGTGCCAGCCTGCGGGGAAGTGGCTACGAGCAGTACTTC. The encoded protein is CASLRGSGYEQYF.

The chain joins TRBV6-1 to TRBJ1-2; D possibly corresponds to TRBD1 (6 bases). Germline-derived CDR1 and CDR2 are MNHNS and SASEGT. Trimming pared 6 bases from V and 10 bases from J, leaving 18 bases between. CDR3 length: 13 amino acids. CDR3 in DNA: TGTGCCAGCAGACAGGGATTTAGCTATTTCTACACCTTC. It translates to CASRQGFSYFYTF.

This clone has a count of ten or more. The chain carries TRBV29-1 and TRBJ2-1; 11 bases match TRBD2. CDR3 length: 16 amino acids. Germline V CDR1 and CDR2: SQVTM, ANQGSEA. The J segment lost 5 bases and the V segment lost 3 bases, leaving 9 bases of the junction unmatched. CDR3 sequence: CSVDGVAGGEHNEQFF. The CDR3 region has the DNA TGCAGCGTTGATGGGGTAGCGGGAGGGGAACACAATGAGCAGTTCTTC.

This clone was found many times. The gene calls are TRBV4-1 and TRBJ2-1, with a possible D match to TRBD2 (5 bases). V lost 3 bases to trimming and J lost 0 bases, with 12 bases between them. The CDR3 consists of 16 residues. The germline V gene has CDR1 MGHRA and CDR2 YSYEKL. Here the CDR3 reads CASSQVDLVSYNEQFF. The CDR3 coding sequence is TGCGCCAGCAGCCAGGTGGACTTGGTCTCCTACAATGAGCAGTTCTTC.

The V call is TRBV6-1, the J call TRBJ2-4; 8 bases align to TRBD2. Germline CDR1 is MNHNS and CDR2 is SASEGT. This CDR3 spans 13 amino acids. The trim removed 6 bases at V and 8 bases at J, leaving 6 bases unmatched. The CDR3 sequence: CASRAGEVDIQYF. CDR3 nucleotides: TGTGCCAGCAGAGCGGGAGAGGTTGACATTCAGTACTTC.

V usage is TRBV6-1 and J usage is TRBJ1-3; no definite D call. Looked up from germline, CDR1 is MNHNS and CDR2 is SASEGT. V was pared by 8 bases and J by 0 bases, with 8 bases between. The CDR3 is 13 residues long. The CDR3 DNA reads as TGTGCCAGCTCCCGGGACTCTGGAAACACCATATATTTT. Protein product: CASSRDSGNTIYF.

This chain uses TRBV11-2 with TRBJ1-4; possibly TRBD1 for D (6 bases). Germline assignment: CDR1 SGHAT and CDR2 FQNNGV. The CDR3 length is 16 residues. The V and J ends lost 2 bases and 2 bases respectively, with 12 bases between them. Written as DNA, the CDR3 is TGTGCCAGCAGCTTAATAGGGGGGGTTACTAATGAAAAACTGTTTTTT. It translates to CASSLIGGVTNEKLFF.

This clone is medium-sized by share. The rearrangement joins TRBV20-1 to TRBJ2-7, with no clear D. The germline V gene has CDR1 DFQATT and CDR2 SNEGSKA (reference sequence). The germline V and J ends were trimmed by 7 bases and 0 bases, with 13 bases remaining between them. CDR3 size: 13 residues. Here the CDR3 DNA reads TGCAGTGTCCCTTTCCCGAGCTCCTACGAGCAGTACTTC. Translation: CSVPFPSSYEQYF.

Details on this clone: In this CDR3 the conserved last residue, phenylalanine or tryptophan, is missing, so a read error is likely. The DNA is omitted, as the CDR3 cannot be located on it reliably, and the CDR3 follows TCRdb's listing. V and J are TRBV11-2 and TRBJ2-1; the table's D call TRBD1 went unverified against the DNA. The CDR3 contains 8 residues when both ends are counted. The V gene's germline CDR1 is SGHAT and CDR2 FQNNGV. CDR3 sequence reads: CASSRQAP.

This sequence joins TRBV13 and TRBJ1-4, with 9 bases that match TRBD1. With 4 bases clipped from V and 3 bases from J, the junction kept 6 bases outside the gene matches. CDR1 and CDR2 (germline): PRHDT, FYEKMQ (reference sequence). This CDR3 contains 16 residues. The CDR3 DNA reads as TGTGCCAGCAGCTCCCGGGACAGGGTCGCTAATGAAAAACTGTTTTTT. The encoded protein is CASSSRDRVANEKLFF. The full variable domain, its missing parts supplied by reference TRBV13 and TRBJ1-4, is AAGVIQSPRHLIKEKRETATLKCYPIPRHDTVYWYQQGPGQDPQFLISFYEKMQSDKGSIPDRFSAQQFSDYHSELNMSSLELGDSALYFCASSSRDRVANEKLFFGSGTQLSVL.

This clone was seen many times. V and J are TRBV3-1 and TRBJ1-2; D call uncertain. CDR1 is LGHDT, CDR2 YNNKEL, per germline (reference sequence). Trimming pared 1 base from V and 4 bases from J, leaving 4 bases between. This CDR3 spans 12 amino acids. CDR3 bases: TGTGCCAGCAGCCAAGGTGTCTATGGCTACACCTTC. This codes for CASSQGVYGYTF.

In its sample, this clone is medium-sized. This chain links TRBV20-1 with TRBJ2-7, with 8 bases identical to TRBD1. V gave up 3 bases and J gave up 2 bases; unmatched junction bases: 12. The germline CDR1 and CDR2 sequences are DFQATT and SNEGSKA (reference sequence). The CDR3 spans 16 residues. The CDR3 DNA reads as TGCAGTGCTAGGACAGGGGCCCGGGTTTCACCCTACGAGCAGTACTTC. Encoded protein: CSARTGARVSPYEQYF.

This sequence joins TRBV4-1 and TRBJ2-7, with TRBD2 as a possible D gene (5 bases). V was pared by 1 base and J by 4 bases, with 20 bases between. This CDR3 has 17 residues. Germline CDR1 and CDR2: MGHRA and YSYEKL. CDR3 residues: CASSQVLVGELSYEQYF. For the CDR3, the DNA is TGCGCCAGCAGCCAAGTCCTGGTGGGAGAACTCTCATACGAGCAGTACTTC.

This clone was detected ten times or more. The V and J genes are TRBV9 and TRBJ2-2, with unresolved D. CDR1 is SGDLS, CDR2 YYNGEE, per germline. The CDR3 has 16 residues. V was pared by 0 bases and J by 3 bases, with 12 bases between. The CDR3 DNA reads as TGTGCCAGCAGCGTAGTATCCGATCGGTACACCGGGGAGCTGTTTTTT. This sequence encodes CASSVVSDRYTGELFF.

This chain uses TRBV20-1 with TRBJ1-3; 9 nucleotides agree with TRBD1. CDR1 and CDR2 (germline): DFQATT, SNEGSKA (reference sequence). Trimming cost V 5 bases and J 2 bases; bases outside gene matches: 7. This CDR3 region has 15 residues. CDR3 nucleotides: TGCAGTGCTGTAGGACAGGGGCTCGCTGGAAACACCATATATTTT. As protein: CSAVGQGLAGNTIYF.